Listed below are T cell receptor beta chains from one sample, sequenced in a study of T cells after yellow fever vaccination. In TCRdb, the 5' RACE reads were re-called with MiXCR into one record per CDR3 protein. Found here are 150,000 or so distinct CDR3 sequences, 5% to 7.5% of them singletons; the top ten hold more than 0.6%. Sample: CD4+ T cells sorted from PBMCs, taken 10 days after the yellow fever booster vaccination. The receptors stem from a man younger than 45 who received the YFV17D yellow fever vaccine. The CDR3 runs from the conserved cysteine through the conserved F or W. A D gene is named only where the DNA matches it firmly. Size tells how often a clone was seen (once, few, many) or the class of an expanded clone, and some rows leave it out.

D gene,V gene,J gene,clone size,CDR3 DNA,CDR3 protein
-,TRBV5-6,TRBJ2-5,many,TGTGCCAGCAGCTTGTCTAGCAGACAGACCCAGTACTTC,CASSLSSRQTQYF
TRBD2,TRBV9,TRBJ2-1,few,TGTGCCAGCAGCCCGTTTCGGACTAGCGTTCCGGGTGAGCAGTTCTTC,CASSPFRTSVPGEQFF
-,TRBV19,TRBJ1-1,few,TGTGCCAGTAGTATGGGACTCTCGGGCACTGAAGCTTTCTTT,CASSMGLSGTEAFF
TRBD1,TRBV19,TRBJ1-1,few,TGTGCCAGTAGCGGACAGGGGAGGTTGTACACTGAAGCTTTCTTT,CASSGQGRLYTEAFF
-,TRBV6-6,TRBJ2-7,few,TGTGCCAGCAGCGACGGACCGCACCGGTACTTC,CASSDGPHRYF
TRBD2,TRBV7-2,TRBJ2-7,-,TGTGCCAGCAGCGCCCTAGCGGCCTCCTACGAGCAGTACTTC,CASSALAASYEQYF
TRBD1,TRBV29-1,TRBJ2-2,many,TGCAGCGTTGGAGGGGGACAGGGATCCGGGGAGCTGTTTTTT,CSVGGGQGSGELFF
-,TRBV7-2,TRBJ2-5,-,TGTGCCAGCAGCTTAAGGAGTAGGCAGGGCCAAGAGACCCAGTACTTC,CASSLRSRQGQETQYF
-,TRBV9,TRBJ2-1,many,TGTGCCAGCAGCGTGGGCCTTGGGACCCCTTACAATGAGCAGTTCTTC,CASSVGLGTPYNEQFF
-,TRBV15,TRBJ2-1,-,TGTGCCACTCGGGCGGGCGTCATCAATGAGCAGTTCTTC,CATRAGVINEQFF
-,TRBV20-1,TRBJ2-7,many,TGCAGTGCTAGGAAGGTAGGGGGATACGAGCAGTACTTC,CSARKVGGYEQYF
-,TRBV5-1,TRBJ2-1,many,TGCGCCAGCAGCTTGTTGGGCTACAGGGGACTGACCTCCTACAATGAGCAGTTCTTC,CASSLLGYRGLTSYNEQFF
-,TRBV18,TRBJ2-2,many,TGTGCCAGCTCACCACCGGGGAACACCGGGGAGCTGTTTTTT,CASSPPGNTGELFF
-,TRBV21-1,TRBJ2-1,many,TGTGCCAGCCGCCCCCGGGACAGCCCGTTCTTC,CASRPRDSPFF
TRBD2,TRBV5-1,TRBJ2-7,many,TGCGCCAGCAGCCCGGGACTAGAAATCGACGAGCAGTACTTC,CASSPGLEIDEQYF
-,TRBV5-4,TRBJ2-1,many,TGTGCCAGCAGCTTGGTCCGGACGCCCAATGAGCAGTTCTTC,CASSLVRTPNEQFF
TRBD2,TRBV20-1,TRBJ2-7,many,TGCAGTGCTAGAGATCTGAGACTAGCGGGAGGGCCGGGCGAGCAGTACTTC,CSARDLRLAGGPGEQYF
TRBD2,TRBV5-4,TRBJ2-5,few,TGTGCCAGCTCGCCCGGGACTAGCGGGAGTAACCAAGAGACCCAGTACTTC,CASSPGTSGSNQETQYF
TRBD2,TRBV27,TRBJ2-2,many,TGTGCCAGCAGAGCGGGGACGGCGAACACCGGGGAGCTGTTTTTT,CASRAGTANTGELFF
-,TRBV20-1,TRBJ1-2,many,TGCAGTGCTAGGCAGGGGTTTGGCTACACCTTC,CSARQGFGYTF
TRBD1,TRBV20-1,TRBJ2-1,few,TGCAGTGGAGGGCAGGGGGCATACAATGAGCAGTTCTTC,CSGGQGAYNEQFF
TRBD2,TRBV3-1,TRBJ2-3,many,TGTGCCAGCAGCCAAGTCTATCTAGCGGCCACAGATACGCAGTATTTT,CASSQVYLAATDTQYF
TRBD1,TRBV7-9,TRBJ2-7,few,TGTGCCAGCAGCTTCCGGGACAGGGTCTACGAGCAGTACTTC,CASSFRDRVYEQYF
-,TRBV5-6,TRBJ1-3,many,TGTGCCAGCAGCTCTATCGGGGACACCATATATTTT,CASSSIGDTIYF
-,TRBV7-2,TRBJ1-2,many,TGTGCCAGCAGCCCCGGACGTGCGGGGGCAAGGGGCTACACCTTC,CASSPGRAGARGYTF
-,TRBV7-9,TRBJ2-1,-,TGTGCCAGCAGCTTAGCCCTAGCCCCCAATGAGCAGTTCTTC,CASSLALAPNEQFF
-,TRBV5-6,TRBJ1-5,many,TGTGCCAGCAGCTTGCGGCACGGTAATCAGCCCCAGCATTTT,CASSLRHGNQPQHF
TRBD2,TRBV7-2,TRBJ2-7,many,TGTGCCAGCAGCAGCGGACTAGCGACAGCCTACGAGCAGTACTTC,CASSSGLATAYEQYF
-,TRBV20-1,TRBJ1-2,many,TGCAGTGCTAAAAGACACAACTATGGCTACACCTTC,CSAKRHNYGYTF
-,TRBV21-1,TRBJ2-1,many,TGTGCCAGCAGCTCCTTAATAGGGGACTCCGCCTCCTACAATGAGCAGTTCTTC,CASSSLIGDSASYNEQFF
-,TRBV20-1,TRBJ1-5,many,TGCAGTGCTAGAAACCGGATCGAGGGGTCCCAGCATTTT,CSARNRIEGSQHF
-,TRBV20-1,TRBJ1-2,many,TGCAGTTCTACTGGGCAGGCGCCACTCTTCGGGGGCTACACCTTC,CSSTGQAPLFGGYTF
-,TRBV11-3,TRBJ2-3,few,TGTGCCAGCAGCTTATATGTGGGGGGAGACACAGATACGCAGTATTTT,CASSLYVGGDTDTQYF
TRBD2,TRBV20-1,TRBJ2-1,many,TGCAGTGCGGGGACTAGCGGGAGTGGGTTCAATGAGCAGTTCTTC,CSAGTSGSGFNEQFF
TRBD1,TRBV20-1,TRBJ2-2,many,TGCAGTGCTCTCGGACAGGGGAACACCGGGGAGCTGTTTTTT,CSALGQGNTGELFF
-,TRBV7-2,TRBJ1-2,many,TGTGCCAGCAGCTTTAACGGGGGCTATGGCTACACCTTC,CASSFNGGYGYTF
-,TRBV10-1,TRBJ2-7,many,TGCGCCAGCAGTGAGCGGTTAGGGTCCGAGCAGTACTTC,CASSERLGSEQYF
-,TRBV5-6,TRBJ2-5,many,TGTGCCAGCAGCTTGACAGGAGTAGAGACCCAGTACTTC,CASSLTGVETQYF
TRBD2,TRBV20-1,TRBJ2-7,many,TGCAGTGCAACGGGACTAGCGGCCGACTCCTACGAGCAGTACTTC,CSATGLAADSYEQYF
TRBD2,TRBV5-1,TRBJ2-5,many,TGCGCCAGCAGCTTGGGTAGCGGGAGAGAGACCCAGTACTTC,CASSLGSGRETQYF
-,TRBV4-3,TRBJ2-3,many,TGCGCCAGCAGCCAAGAGGAGGGCCCAGATACGCAGTATTTT,CASSQEEGPDTQYF
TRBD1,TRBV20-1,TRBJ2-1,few,TGCTGTGCTAGAGATAGCAGACAGGGGAACTCCTACAATGAGCAGTTCTTC,CCARDSRQGNSYNEQFF
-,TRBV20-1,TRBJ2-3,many,TGCAGTGCTAGAGATACCCGGGCAGTAGCAGATACGCAGTATTTT,CSARDTRAVADTQYF
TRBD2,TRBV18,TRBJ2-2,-,TGTGCCAGCTCACCACCGGGACTAGTAAGGACCGGGGAGCTGTTTTTT,CASSPPGLVRTGELFF
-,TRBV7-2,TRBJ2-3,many,TGTGCCAGCAGCTTAGTACGGGCAGGAGATACGCAGTATTTT,CASSLVRAGDTQYF